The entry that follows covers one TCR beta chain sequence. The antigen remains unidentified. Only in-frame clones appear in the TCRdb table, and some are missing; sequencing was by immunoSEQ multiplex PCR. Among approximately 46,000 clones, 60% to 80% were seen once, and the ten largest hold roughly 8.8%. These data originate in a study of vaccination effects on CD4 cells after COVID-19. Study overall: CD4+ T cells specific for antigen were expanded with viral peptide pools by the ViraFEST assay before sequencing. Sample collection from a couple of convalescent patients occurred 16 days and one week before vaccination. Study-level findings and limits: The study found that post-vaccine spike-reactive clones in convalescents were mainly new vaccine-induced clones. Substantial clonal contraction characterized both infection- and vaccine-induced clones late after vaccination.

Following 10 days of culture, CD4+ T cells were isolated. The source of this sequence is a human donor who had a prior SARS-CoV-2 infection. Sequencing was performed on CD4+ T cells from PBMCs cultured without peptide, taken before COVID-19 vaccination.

CDR3: CASSYLAGGNNEQFF. DNA for the CDR3: TGTGCCAGCAGTTACTTAGCGGGGGGCAACAATGAGCAGTTCTTC. The gene calls are TRBV6-5 and TRBJ2-1; 10 bases line up with TRBD2. V dropped 1 base and J dropped 5; count of bases not matched to a gene: 2. The germline V gene encodes CDR1 MNHEY and CDR2 SVGAGI. The CDR3 length is 15 residues.